The 19 T cell receptor beta chains in this list originate from one sample, sequenced in a study of tumor and adjacent non-tumor tissue in lung cancer. The library came from three nested PCR rounds adapted from ARM-PCR protocols. TCRdb used MiXCR to reprocess the multiplex PCR reads, holding one entry per CDR3 protein. The sample lists about 120,000 distinct CDR3 sequences, around 82% seen once, with approximately 22% in the top ten. This sample's RNA came from whole unsorted tissue. The sequencing sample was made of lung tumor tissue. The source is a man between 65 and 85 years old with non-small cell lung cancer.

Turning to this clonotype: A read error may produce the germline difference seen at one junction end. The J gene is TRBJ1-6, the V gene TRBV11-2; TRBD1 might be the D (5 bases). CDR1 and CDR2 from the germline V gene are SGHAT and FQNNGV. The CDR3 length is 18 residues. Here the CDR3 reads CASSSRAWGSSYNSLLHF. As DNA, the CDR3 is TGTGCCAGCAGCTCCAGGGCCTGGGGTTCGTCCTATAATTCACTCCTCCACTTT.

A remark on this clonotype: The junction differs from germline at one of its ends, possibly a read error. V usage is TRBV20-1 and J usage is TRBJ2-7; D unresolved. The CDR3 runs 15 residues. Looked up from germline, CDR1 is DFQATT and CDR2 is SNEGSKA (reference sequence). The CDR3: CSARVPLAFAYEQCF. In nucleotides, the CDR3 is TGCAGTGCTAGAGTACCCCTTGCGTTCGCCTACGAGCAGTGCTTC.

The chain couples TRBV7-9 to TRBJ2-5, with D hard to call. This CDR3 spans 15 amino acids. Per the germline V gene, CDR1 is SEHNR and CDR2 is FQNEAQ (reference sequence). CDR3 in amino acids: CTSSSPGDTKETQYF. CDR3 sequence (DNA): TGTACAAGCAGCTCCCCGGGCGATACGAAAGAGACCCAGTACTTC. Full variable domain (remainder filled in from reference TRBV7-9 and TRBJ2-5): DTGVSQNPRHKITKRGQNVTFRCDPISEHNRLYWYRQTLGQGPEFLTYFQNEAQLEKSRLLSDRFSAERPKGSFSTLEIQRTEQGDSAMYLCTSSSPGDTKETQYFGPGTRLLVL.

Details on this clonotype: A junction boundary mismatches the germline segment, possibly from a read error. The V gene is TRBV29-1, the J gene TRBJ2-3; the D call may be TRBD1 or TRBD2 (5 bases each). The CDR3 loop spans 13 amino acids. Germline CDR1 reads SQVTM; CDR2 reads ANQGSEA. The CDR3 loop reads CRVEGSGRDTQYF. In nucleotides, the CDR3 is TGCAGAGTTGAAGGCTCAGGGAGAGATACGCAGTATTTT.

Remarks on this clonotype: The junction does not match germline at one end; this may be a read error. The genes are TRBV6-5 and TRBJ2-7; D is unclear. The V gene's germline CDR1 is MNHEY and CDR2 SVGAGI. This CDR3 comprises 17 residues. CDR3 coding DNA: TGTGCTAGCAGTTACGGGCTGGGCGGATATGCGTTCTACGAGCAGTACTTC. Protein: CASSYGLGGYAFYEQYF.

Of note for this clonotype: A read error may be the cause here, since a much bigger clone is one base away. The rearrangement joins TRBV5-4 to TRBJ2-1; D unresolved. The CDR3 is 13 amino acids. The V end lost 1 base, the J end lost 7 bases, and 9 bases lay between the germline ends. The V gene's germline CDR1 is SGHNT and CDR2 YYREEE (reference sequence). This chain's CDR3 is CASSLNQGNEQFF. DNA of the CDR3: TGTGCCAGCAGCTTGAATCAAGGGAATGAGCAGTTCTTC. Full variable domain (outside the CDR3, taken from reference TRBV5-4 and TRBJ2-1): ETGVTQSPTHLIKTRGQQVTLRCSSQSGHNTVSWYQQALGQGPQFIFQYYREEENGRGNFPPRFSGLQFPNYSSELNVNALELDDSALYLCASSLNQGNEQFFGPGTRLTVL.

This clonotype appeared many times. This chain connects TRBV20-1 to TRBJ2-7; TRBD2 might be the D (6 bases). CDR1 is DFQATT and CDR2 is SNEGSKA in the germline V gene (reference sequence). Trimming pared 2 bases from V and 7 bases from J, leaving 9 bases between. The CDR3 is made up of 11 amino acids. The CDR3 DNA follows: TGCAGTGCTAGAACTGGAGGGGAGCAGTACTTC. It codes for CSARTGGEQYF.

A word on this clonotype: A read error may account for a junction end that differs from germline. The chain employs TRBV11-2 and TRBJ2-3; 7 positions agree with TRBD1. The CDR3 sequence is 14 residues long. The germline CDR1 and CDR2 sequences are SGHAT and FQNNGV. CDR3: CASSLQGFLNTQYF. CDR3 bases: TGTGCTAGCAGCTTACAGGGGTTCTTAAATACGCAGTATTTT.

DNA of the CDR3: TGCAACGCTGACGTAACGGGTTGCACCGGGGAGCTGTTTTTT. Residues: CNADVTGCTGELFF. The chain links TRBV29-1 to TRBJ2-2; D is uncertain. This CDR3 region has 14 residues. Germline loops: CDR1 SQVTM, CDR2 ANQGSEA.

This clonotype appeared once. Germline and junction disagree at one end, which may indicate a read error. Written as DNA, the CDR3 is TGTTCCAGCAGCCTCCTAGTGACTAGTGGGGGCTACAATGAGCAGTTCTTC. Translating it yields CSSSLLVTSGGYNEQFF. The J gene is TRBJ2-1, the V gene TRBV11-3, with D maybe TRBD2 (6 bases). From germline, CDR1 is SGHNT and CDR2 YENEEA. This CDR3 contains 17 residues.

The sample holds one count of this clonotype. An end of the junction does not agree with germline; a read error may underlie this. The chain recombines TRBV11-3 with TRBJ2-3; TRBD1 matches at 7 bases. CDR3 length equals 15 residues. Per the germline V gene, CDR1 is SGHNT and CDR2 is YENEEA. This CDR3 reads CTSSPRQGATDRQYF. CDR3 DNA: TGTACCAGCAGTCCAAGACAGGGAGCCACAGATAGGCAGTATTTT.

For this clonotype: Because the CDR3 is missing its conserved closing phenylalanine or tryptophan, this is likely a read error. The V and J genes are TRBV4-3 and TRBJ2-7, with D possibly matching TRBD1 (5 bases). From germline, CDR1 is LGHNA and CDR2 YSLEER. The CDR3 spans 15 residues. The CDR3 DNA is TGCGTCAGCAGCCACACCACCAAGGGGTTCCATGAGCAGTACATC. It specifies CVSSHTTKGFHEQYI.

This clonotype was observed many times. J is TRBJ2-7 and V is TRBV5-6; 9 bases agree with TRBD1. The germline CDR1 and CDR2 sequences are SGHDT and YYEEEE. With V trimmed by 3 bases and J by 2 bases, 3 bases remained unmatched. The CDR3 covers 14 residues. The CDR3 DNA sequence: TGTGCCAGCAGCTACGGACAGGGGACCTACGAGCAGTACTTC. Its translation: CASSYGQGTYEQYF.

As to this clonotype: An end of the junction does not agree with germline; a read error may underlie this. This chain uses TRBV10-3 with TRBJ2-1; D is unresolved. There are 12 residues in the CDR3. From germline, CDR1 is ENHRY and CDR2 SYGVKD. The CDR3 bases are TGTGCCATCGGGCTGGAGATCAATGAGCATTTCTTC. Translation: CAIGLEINEHFF.

This clonotype appeared a single time. The rearrangement links TRBV4-3 to TRBJ2-1; the D gene is possibly TRBD2 (6 bases). The CDR3 extends over 15 amino acids. V lost 4 bases, J lost 10 bases, and 20 bases lay in between. Germline lookup yields CDR1 LGHNA and CDR2 YSLEER. CDR3 nucleotide sequence: TGCGCCAGCAGCCCCCTTCTAGCGCGAGGGAAGGAGCAGTTCTTC. Protein: CASSPLLARGKEQFF.

There are a few counts of this clonotype. This is likely a read error, given that the CDR3 carries no conserved phenylalanine or tryptophan at its end. The V and J genes are TRBV4-1 and TRBJ1-3; TRBD1 might be the D (5 bases). The CDR3 spans 16 residues. Germline CDR1 MGHRA, CDR2 YSYEKL. The CDR3 DNA is TGCGCCAGCAGAAGGGGCCAGGGCCTCTCTGGAAACACTATATATTCT. Amino acids: CASRRGQGLSGNTIYS.

Remarks on this clonotype: The CDR3 carries no conserved terminal phenylalanine or tryptophan, so it likely arises from a read error. The DNA is omitted, as the CDR3 cannot be located on it reliably, and the CDR3 follows TCRdb's listing. V usage is TRBV11-2 and J usage is TRBJ2-1; the table's D gene call, TRBD2, was not cross checked with the DNA. Germline V lookup: CDR1 SGHAT, CDR2 FQNNGV. Counting both end residues, the CDR3 totals 18 amino acids. CDR3 region: CVSSLHVREWASYNEQFL.

Worth noting for this clonotype: This clone may be a read error of a much larger clone one base away. The CDR3 nucleotides read TGTGCCAGCAGCCCAAGTGGGGGGCGGAACAGTGAAGCTTTCTTT. It is translated as CASSPSGGRNSEAFF. The chain is built from TRBV6-6 and TRBJ1-1; tentatively, D is TRBD1 (6 bases). This CDR3 region has 15 residues. Germline V lookup: CDR1 MNHNY, CDR2 SVGAGI (reference sequence).

This clonotype was counted between two and nine times. In this CDR3 the conserved last residue, phenylalanine or tryptophan, is missing, so a read error is likely. The DNA is left out, because the CDR3 cannot be placed on it with certainty; the CDR3 is given as TCRdb lists it. The rearrangement joins TRBV29-1 to TRBJ2-7; the D segment call TRBD2 is taken from the table without a DNA check. Germline lookup yields CDR1 SQVTM and CDR2 ANQGSEA. 11 amino acids form the CDR3, both terminal residues included. CDR3 residues: CSTRTSGMVFS.